The rows below give T cell receptor beta chains drawn from one sample of a study of OX40 agonist ivuxolimab in advanced cancers. TCRdb's table, derived via immunoSEQ multiplex PCR, lists solely in-frame clones and lacks some. The table lists roughly 57,000 clones, roughly 83% of them singletons. Material: CD4+ or CD8+ T cells sorted from blood, obtained in a trial of the OX40 agonist ivuxolimab. The receptors were gathered from an adult with an advanced solid tumor such as melanoma, head and neck, liver or kidney cancer. The conserved cysteine and the conserved F or W are not part of the CDR3 here. Each record gives: J gene, CDR3 length, V gene, CDR3 protein.

TRBJ2-7,11,TRBV5-8,ASSLQGPYEQY
TRBJ1-4,13,TRBV5-1,ASSWAPGRDEKLF
TRBJ2-5,9,TRBV7-8,ASSLQETQY
TRBJ2-1,13,TRBV19,ASSIASDPYNEQF
TRBJ2-3,14,TRBV9,ASSYTGTSGTDTQY
TRBJ2-7,16,TRBV5-6,ASSLTLVAGAGISEQY
TRBJ2-3,11,TRBV18,ASSTGWTDTQY
TRBJ2-7,13,TRBV18,ASSPRAGRSYEQY
TRBJ1-1,15,TRBV7-9,ASSHYRTVTAPTEAF
TRBJ2-7,12,TRBV6-1,ASSRQGGSYEQY
TRBJ1-1,13,TRBV6-5,ASSYSRTGNTEAF
TRBJ1-5,12,TRBV5-6,ASSLFPGHQPQH
TRBJ1-5,11,TRBV6-6,AGCLNSGQPQH
TRBJ1-2,13,TRBV5-1,ASSLGQVGSGGYT
TRBJ1-5,11,TRBV30,AWDRGLDQPQH
TRBJ1-2,11,TRBV7-9,ASGPRGGYGYT
TRBJ1-1,12,TRBV7-9,ASSLRQEGTEAF
TRBJ1-2,16,TRBV18,ASSASRSYRVAFYGYT
TRBJ1-1,13,TRBV18,ASSSGGRGNTEAF
TRBJ2-1,13,TRBV7-7,ASSLGPTSYNEQF
TRBJ2-1,14,TRBV21-1,ASRYLCSGRANEQF
TRBJ2-1,11,TRBV6-9,ASMRDRNNEQF
TRBJ2-1,10,TRBV6-5,ASRKDFNEQF